This T cell receptor (beta chain) was identified during a study of cytomegalovirus exposure and HLA in healthy donors. As for this clone: The antigen is not known.

Study conclusions and caveats: The study dropped some indistinguishable V segments, TRBV6-2 and TRBV6-3 among them.

Trimming removed 5 bases at V and 0 bases at J, with 5 bases between. The germline V gene has CDR1 SGHVS and CDR2 FNYEAQ. This CDR3 is 12 amino acids long. 13 Jbeta primers and 60 Vbeta primers were used for the PCR. Only in-frame clones appear in the TCRdb table, and some are missing; sequencing was by immunoSEQ multiplex PCR. Of about 160,000 clones in the sample, 70% to 80% were seen once. The sequence derives from a man aged 30 to 45 in good health and CMV-seropositive. J is TRBJ2-7 and V is TRBV7-6; D is unresolved. Source material: PBMCs. As DNA, the CDR3 is TGTGCCAGCAGCCCGGGCTCCTACGAGCAGTACTTC. Translating gives CASSPGSYEQYF.